This T cell receptor beta chain was sequenced in a study of tumor and adjacent non-tumor tissue in lung cancer. Study summary: Stage I to III disease affected about ten men and roughly 5 women aged roughly 31 to 85.

The template was RNA from unsorted bulk tissue. Donors were chemotherapy-naive, newly diagnosed lung cancer surgical patients in China, August–November 2014. This clonotype occurred many times. No antigen is known for it. Study-wide results and caveats: In normal lung, the top 100 clones were significantly more dominant than in tumor. TCR diversity was significantly greater in tumor than normal lung tissue.

The library came from three nested PCR rounds adapted from ARM-PCR protocols. TCRdb passed the multiplex PCR reads through MiXCR, listing each CDR3 protein once. This table has some 200,000 distinct CDR3 sequences, less than 80% appearing once. Sequencing used lung tumor tissue. This receptor was obtained from a man aged 60 to 69 with non-small cell lung cancer.

As DNA, the CDR3 is TGCAGCGTTGAGATGCAAGGGCGTGAGCAGTACTTC. Translation: CSVEMQGREQYF. V gene TRBV29-1 combines with J gene TRBJ2-7; D gene uncertain. The V end was cut by 3 bases, the J end by 7 bases, with 13 bases between. Germline CDR1 reads SQVTM; CDR2 reads ANQGSEA. The CDR3 sequence is 12 residues long.